This T cell receptor (beta chain) was found in a study of T-cell memory formation after mild COVID-19. Whole-study context: Among the donors, TCR clusters were largely specific to each donor.

In its sample, this clonotype was seen many times. Its antigen remains unidentified. Study-wide findings and caveats: Largely, contracting CD4+ clones fell within CM and EM, and contracting CD8+ clones within EMRA. Day 15 to 85 contractors were CD4/CD8 balanced; later expanders leaned CD4+.

TCRdb reprocessed the 5' RACE reads with MiXCR, giving one entry per CDR3 protein. Among roughly 50,000 distinct CDR3 sequences listed, around a tenth were seen once. The germline V gene encodes CDR1 DFQATT and CDR2 SNEGSKA (reference sequence). The CDR3 runs 13 residues. Trimming left V 4 bases short and J 2 bases short, with 11 bases between. The specimen sequenced was PBMCs or a T cell subset sorted from them (not recorded which). The chain carries TRBV20-1 and TRBJ2-5; D is perhaps TRBD2 (5 bases). The receptor was isolated from a man younger than 35 who had mild COVID-19 (a few samples of this study predate the infection). Cell type and time point are not known. CDR3 protein: CSAIPPGQETQYF. CDR3 coding DNA: TGCAGTGCTATCCCCCCGGGACAAGAGACCCAGTACTTC.